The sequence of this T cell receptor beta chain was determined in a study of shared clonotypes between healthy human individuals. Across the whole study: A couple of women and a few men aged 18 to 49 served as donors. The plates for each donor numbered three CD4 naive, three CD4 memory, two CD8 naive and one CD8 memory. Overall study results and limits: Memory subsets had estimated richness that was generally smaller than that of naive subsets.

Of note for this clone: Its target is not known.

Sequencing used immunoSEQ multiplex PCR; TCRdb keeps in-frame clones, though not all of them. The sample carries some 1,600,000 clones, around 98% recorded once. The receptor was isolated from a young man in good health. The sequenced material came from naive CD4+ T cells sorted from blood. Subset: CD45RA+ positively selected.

The CDR3 spells CAISDSRVGGGQPQHF. For the CDR3, the DNA is TGTGCCATCAGTGATTCTCGGGTGGGGGGCGGTCAGCCCCAGCATTTT. V usage is TRBV10-3 and J usage is TRBJ1-5; weak D call: TRBD1 (6 bases). Trimming took off 3 bases at V and 6 bases at J, with 18 bases between the two ends. The CDR3 is 16 residues long. Germline-derived CDR1 and CDR2 are ENHRY and SYGVKD.